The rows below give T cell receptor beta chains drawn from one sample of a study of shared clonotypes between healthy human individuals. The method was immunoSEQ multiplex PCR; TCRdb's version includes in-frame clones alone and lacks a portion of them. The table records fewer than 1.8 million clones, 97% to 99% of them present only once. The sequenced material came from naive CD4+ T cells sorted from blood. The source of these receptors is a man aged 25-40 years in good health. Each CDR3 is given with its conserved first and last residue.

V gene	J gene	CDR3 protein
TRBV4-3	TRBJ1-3	CASSPQDLGSGNTIYF
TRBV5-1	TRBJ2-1	CASSSSGTGYNEQFF
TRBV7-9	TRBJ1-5	CASSRTGNQNQPQHF
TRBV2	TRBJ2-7	CASSRDRGLGEQYF
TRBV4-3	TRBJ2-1	CASSQRRGNEQFF
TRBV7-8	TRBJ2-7	CASSLARGSSYEQYF
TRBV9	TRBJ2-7	CASSVDEVAYEQYF
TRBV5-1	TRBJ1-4	CASSLSREKLFF
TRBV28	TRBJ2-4	CASRGQGLNIQYF
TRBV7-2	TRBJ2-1	CASSRDSSSYNEQFF
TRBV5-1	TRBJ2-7	CASSATGWGYEQYF
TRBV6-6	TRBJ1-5	CASSYPGPQHF
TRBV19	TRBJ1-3	CASSLDGDSGNTIYF
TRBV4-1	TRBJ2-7	CASSQDPLGTSGKNEQYF
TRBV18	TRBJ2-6	CASSPLFQAGANVLTF
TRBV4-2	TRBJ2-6	CASSPRDLPSGANVLTF
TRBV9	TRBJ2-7	CASSVGVGYEQYF
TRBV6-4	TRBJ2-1	CASSEYSGRAQLYNEQFF
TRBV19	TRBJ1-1	CASSIGVQLEAFF
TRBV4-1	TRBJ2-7	CASSQDRTIYEQYF
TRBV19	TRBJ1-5	CASNLGGRNQPQHF
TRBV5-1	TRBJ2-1	CASAPRYRPYNEQFF
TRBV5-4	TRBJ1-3	CASSLEAGGANTIYF
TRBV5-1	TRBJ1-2	CASSGTDRDRDYTF
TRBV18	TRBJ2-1	CASSTSGQGWTSGYNEQFF
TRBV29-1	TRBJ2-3	CSALVGTQYF
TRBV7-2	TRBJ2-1	CASSTGQGRYNEQFF
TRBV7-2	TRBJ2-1	CASSLTSGTTNEQFF
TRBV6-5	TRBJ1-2	CASSYSGHGYTF
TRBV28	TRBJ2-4	CASSPPGLPQNIQYF
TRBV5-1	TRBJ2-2	CASSLEPTRLGELFF
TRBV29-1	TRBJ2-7	CSVRDRAAGYEQYF
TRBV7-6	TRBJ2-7	CASSGGLAGALSYEQYF
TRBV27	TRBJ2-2	CASKRGGLDTGELFF
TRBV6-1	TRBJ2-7	CASSTGQGRSYEQYF
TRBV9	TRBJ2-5	CASSERGFKETQYF
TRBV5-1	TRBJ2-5	CASSFQGLAEETQYF
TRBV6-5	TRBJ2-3	CASSYSQGPSTDTQYF
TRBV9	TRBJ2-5	CASSSGVSGSQETQYF
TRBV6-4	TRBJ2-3	CASSDGIGDTQYF
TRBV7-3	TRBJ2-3	CASSLTGTGTADTQYF
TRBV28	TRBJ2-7	CASQGLSYEQYF
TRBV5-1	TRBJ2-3	CASSLVLRSDTQYF
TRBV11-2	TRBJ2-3	CASSLRGRPDTQYF
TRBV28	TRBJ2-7	CASTAWREIFPEQYF
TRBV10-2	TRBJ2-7	CASSESRSYEQYF
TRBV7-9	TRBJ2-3	CATHLGTSGKRASTDTQYF
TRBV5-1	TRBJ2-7	CASSLFSASSYEQYF
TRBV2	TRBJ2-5	CASMIRGILVTQYF
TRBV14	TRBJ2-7	CASSPLGGKGYEQYF
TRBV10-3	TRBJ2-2	CAISVQGLTGELFF
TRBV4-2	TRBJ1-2	CASSPSRAAPGGYTF
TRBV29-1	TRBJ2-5	CSVGYRGRKTQYF
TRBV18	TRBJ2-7	CASSPPGDDEQYF
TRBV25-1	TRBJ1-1	CASSEIGTGVSNTEAFF
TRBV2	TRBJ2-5	CASSAGLAGLGETQYF
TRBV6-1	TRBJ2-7	CASNSGEQYF